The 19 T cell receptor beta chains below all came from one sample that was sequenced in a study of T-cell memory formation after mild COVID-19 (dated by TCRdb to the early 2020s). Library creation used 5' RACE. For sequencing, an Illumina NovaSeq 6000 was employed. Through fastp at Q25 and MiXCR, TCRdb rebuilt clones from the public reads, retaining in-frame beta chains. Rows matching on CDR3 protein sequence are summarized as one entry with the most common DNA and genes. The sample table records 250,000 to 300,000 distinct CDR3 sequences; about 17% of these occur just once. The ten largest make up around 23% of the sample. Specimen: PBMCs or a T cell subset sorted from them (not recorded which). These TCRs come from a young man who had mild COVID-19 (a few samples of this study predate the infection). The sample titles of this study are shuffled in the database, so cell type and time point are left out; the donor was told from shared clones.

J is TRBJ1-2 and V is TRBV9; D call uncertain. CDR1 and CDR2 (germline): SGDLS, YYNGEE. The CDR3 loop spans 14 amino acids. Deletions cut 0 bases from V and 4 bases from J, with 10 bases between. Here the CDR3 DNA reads TGTGCCAGCAGCGTAGCGGACGGCAGCTATGGCTACACCTTC. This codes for CASSVADGSYGYTF.

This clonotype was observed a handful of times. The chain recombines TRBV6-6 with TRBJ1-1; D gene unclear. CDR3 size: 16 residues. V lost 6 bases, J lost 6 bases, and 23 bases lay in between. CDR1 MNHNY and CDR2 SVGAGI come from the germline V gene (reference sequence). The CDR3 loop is CASSQPQAQLGAEAFF. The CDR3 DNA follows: TGTGCCAGCAGCCAACCCCAGGCGCAACTTGGCGCTGAAGCTTTCTTT.

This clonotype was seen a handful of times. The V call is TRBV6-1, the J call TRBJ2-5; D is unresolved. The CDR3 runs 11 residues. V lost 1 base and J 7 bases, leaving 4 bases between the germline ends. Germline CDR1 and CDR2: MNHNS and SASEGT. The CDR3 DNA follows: TGTGCCAGCAGTGAAGGAGGGACCCAGTACTTC. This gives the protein CASSEGGTQYF.

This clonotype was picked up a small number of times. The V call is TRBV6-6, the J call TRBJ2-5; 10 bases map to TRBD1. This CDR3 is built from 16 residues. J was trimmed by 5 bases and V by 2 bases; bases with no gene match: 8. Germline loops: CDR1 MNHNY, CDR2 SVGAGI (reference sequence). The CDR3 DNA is TGTGCCAGCAGTTACGGGGACAGGGGCCCTGGGGAGACCCAGTACTTC. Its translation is CASSYGDRGPGETQYF.

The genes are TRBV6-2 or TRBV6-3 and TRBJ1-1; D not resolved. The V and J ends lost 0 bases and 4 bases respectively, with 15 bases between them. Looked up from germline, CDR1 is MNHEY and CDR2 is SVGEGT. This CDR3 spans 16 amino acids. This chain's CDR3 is CASSYSPTNRSTEAFF. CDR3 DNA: TGTGCCAGCAGTTACTCCCCGACCAACCGGAGCACTGAAGCTTTCTTT.

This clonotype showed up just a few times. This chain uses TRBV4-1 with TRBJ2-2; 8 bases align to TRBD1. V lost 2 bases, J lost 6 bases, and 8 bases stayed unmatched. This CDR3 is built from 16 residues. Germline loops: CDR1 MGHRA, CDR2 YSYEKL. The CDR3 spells CASSQPKDRVPGELFF. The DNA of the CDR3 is TGCGCCAGCAGCCAACCGAAGGACAGGGTCCCCGGGGAGCTGTTTTTT.

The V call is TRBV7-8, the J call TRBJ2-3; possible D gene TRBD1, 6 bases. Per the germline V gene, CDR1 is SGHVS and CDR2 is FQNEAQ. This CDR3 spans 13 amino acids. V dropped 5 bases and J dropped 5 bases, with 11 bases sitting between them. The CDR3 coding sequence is TGTGCCAGCAGCGGGACAATTGGAGATACGCAGTATTTT. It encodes CASSGTIGDTQYF.

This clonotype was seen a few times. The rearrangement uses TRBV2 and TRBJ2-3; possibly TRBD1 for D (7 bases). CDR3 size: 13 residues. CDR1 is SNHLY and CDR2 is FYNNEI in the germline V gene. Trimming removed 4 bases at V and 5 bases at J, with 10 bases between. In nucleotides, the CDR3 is TGTGCCAGCAGTGCAGGGGGACTAGATACGCAGTATTTT. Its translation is CASSAGGLDTQYF.

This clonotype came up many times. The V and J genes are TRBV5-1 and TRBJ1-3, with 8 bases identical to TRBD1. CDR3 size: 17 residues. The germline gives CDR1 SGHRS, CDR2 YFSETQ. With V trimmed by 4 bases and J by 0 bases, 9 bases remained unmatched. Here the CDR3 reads CASSPGQGDPSGNTIYF. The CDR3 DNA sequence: TGCGCCAGCAGCCCTGGACAGGGCGATCCCTCTGGAAACACCATATATTTT.

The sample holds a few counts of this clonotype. The CDR3 coding sequence is TGTGCCAGCAGTTACCCTGCCGGGGAGCTGTTTTTT. Its protein product is CASSYPAGELFF. The chain couples TRBV6-2 or TRBV6-3 to TRBJ2-2, with D unresolved. This CDR3 has 12 amino acids. The germline V and J ends were trimmed by 2 bases and 6 bases, with 4 bases remaining between them. CDR1 and CDR2 (germline): MNHEY, SVGEGT.

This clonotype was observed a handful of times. CDR3 amino acids: CASSPPRTTANTGELFF. The CDR3 DNA reads TGTGCCAGCAGCCCCCCCCGGACTACCGCGAACACCGGGGAGCTGTTTTTT. The chain combines TRBV7-3 with TRBJ2-2, with D perhaps TRBD2 (6 bases). CDR1 is SGHTA, CDR2 FQGTGA, per germline. Trimming removed 5 bases from V and 0 bases from J, with 16 bases in between. CDR3 length equals 17 residues.

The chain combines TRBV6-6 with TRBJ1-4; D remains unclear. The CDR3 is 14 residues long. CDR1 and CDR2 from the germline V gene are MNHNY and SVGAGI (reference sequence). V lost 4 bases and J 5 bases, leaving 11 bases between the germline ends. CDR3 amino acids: CASSWRDTNEKLFF. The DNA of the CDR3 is TGTGCCAGCAGTTGGAGGGATACGAATGAAAAACTGTTTTTT.

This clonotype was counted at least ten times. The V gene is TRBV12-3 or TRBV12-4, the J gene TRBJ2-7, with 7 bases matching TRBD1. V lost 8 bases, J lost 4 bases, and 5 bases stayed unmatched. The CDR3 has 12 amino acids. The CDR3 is CASGQEFYEQYF. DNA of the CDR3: TGTGCCAGCGGACAGGAGTTTTACGAGCAGTACTTC.

CDR3 amino acids: CASSQDGSARYF. CDR3 in DNA: TGTGCCAGCAGCCAAGATGGGTCGGCAAGGTATTTT. This chain uses TRBV3-1 with TRBJ2-3; no clear D gene. V lost 0 bases and J lost 14, with 12 bases in between. The V gene's germline CDR1 is LGHDT and CDR2 YNNKEL (reference sequence). The CDR3 consists of 12 residues.

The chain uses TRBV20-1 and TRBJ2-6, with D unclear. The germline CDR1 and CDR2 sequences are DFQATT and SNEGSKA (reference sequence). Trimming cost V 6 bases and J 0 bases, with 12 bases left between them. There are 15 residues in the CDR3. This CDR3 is CSAFTPPSGANVLTF. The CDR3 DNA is TGCAGTGCCTTCACCCCCCCCTCTGGGGCCAACGTCCTGACTTTC.

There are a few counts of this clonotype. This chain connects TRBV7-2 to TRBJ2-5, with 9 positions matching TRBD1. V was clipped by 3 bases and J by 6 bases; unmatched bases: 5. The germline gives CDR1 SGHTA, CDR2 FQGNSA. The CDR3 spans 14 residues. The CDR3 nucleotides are TGTGCCAGCAGCTTCGGGACAGGGAAGAAGACCCAGTACTTC. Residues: CASSFGTGKKTQYF.

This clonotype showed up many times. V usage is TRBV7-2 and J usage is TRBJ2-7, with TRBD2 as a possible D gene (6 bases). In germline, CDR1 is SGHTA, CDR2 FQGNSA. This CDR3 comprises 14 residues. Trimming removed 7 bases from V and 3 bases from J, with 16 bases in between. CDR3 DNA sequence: TGTGCCAGCACCTTCTCCAGGACTAACTACGAGCAGTACTTC. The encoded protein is CASTFSRTNYEQYF.

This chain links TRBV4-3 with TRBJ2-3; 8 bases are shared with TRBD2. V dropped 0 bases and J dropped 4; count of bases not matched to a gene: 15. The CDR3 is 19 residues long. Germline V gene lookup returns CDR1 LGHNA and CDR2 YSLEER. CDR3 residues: CASSQEWGTRRSEADTQYF. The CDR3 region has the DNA TGCGCCAGCAGCCAAGAGTGGGGGACTAGAAGAAGCGAGGCAGATACGCAGTATTTT.

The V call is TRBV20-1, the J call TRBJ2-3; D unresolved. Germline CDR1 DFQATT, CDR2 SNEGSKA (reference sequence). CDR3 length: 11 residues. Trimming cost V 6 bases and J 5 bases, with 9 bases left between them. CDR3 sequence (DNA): TGCAGTGCCGTAGGCCTAGATACGCAGTATTTT. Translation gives CSAVGLDTQYF.